This TCR beta chain was sequenced in a study of T cell responses to AZD1222 COVID-19 vaccine (dated by TCRdb to about 2021). With respect to the entire study: TCR sequencing covered more than 230 trial participants: about 210 given two doses of AZD1222 and approximately 25 given two doses of MenACWY control vaccine. Trial participants were enrolled by age into subgroups of 18-55, 56-69 and 70-plus years, and roughly 150, 30 and 60 TCR-sequenced participants, respectively, were included in these subgroups.

The CDR3 regions of human TCRbeta chains were subjected to immunosequencing. On the authors' methods: Repertoire TCRs were checked for matches against a reference library of SARS-CoV-2-specific TCRs that had been generated using the MIRA antigen-specificity platform. Breadth was defined as the fraction of unique TCRs that were SARS-CoV-2-associated, and depth was defined as the fraction of total T cells that were SARS-CoV-2-associated. Each spike-specific TCR was assigned to its reactive spike region and to a CD4 or CD8 class using the MIRA data. Log10-transformed breadth and depth values were compared by one-way ANOVA with Sidak's multiple comparisons tests. The source is immuneACCESS, and TCRdb retained only in-frame sequences with V and J called. Part of the clones is not carried over; for the studies checked, unresolved V genes explain less than half of this, and the remainder is unexplained. That table gives V, J and clone size, and the DNA gave D and trimming. Recorded for this sample are under 200,000 clones; under 95% of them occurred a single time. The ten largest clonotypes hold 1.3% of the sample.

Reading the germline V gene gives CDR1 LGHNT and CDR2 FRNRAP. V loses 6 bases of germline sequence and J loses 6 bases, and the interval between the two ends is 24 bases. From cysteine to phenylalanine, the CDR3 is 17 amino acids long. Just the 51-base CDR3 DNA is kept, in frame starting at base 1. This specimen's time point label, per the study, means: about 28 days (+/-7) after the second vaccine dose. AZD1222 recipients given second doses at about 4 weeks or at about 12 weeks were pooled, since spike-specific TCR depth and breadth were not found to differ between the two schedules. Samples from vaccinated people were obtained from the UK trials COV001 and COV002, which included a single-blind randomized controlled phase 2/3 trial of AZD1222 (ChAdOx1 nCoV-19) in healthy adults. For TCRbeta chain sequencing, PBMC samples were collected from trial participants at day 0 and at day 28 after the second dose.

As to this clone: No cognate antigen has been identified for it. It has no much larger one-base neighbor in the sample; base qualities were not kept. Other DNA sequences in the sample encode the same CDR3.

Broad study findings and their caveats: The vaccine-associated CD4 TCRs covered the entire spike protein, and the dominant responses fell in regions 160-218 and 743-854. Nearly half of unique spike-specific TCRs reportedly recognized epitopes outside regions mutated in the B.1.351 and B.1.1.7 variants. Most participants were white British and females outnumbered males, and the authors suggested that clonal diversity may have been underestimated. Conclusions about previously exposed vaccinees are limited because only five to seven AZD1222 recipients were SARS-CoV-2 seropositive at baseline. After two AZD1222 doses, spike-specific TCR breadth and depth were significantly higher than at day 0 and than in MenACWY recipients. In the small 56-69-year group, the increase in depth fell short of significance, most likely because of low power. Because no samples from the day 14 peak response were available, repertoires could be characterized only after the peak T cell response.

Sequencing used peripheral blood, obtained 28 days after the second AZD1222 dose. The clonotype originates from an adult who received the AZD1222 COVID-19 vaccine. The sequence is built from TRBV12-5 and TRBJ1-5; TRBD1 is a weak D gene call, 6 bases matching. The DNA reads as follows: TGTGCTAGTGGGCTGCCCGACGGGGGCAGACGGCTTCAGCCCCAGCATTTT. It specifies CASGLPDGGRRLQPQHF.